These 20 T cell receptor beta chains share one sample of origin, sequenced in a study of beta chain features in type 1 diabetes. Overall study results and limits: Significant though moderate, a shortening of TCRB CDR3s appeared in all four CD4+ subsets of Type 1 diabetes patients.

The antigens of these receptors remain unknown. Reverse transcribing all isolated RNA meant expressed TCRB transcripts were sequenced. Here immunoSEQ multiplex PCR was the method, and the copy in TCRdb shows in-frame clones only, minus some. The sample carries around 110,000 clones, roughly 17% recorded once. The sequenced sample was central memory CD4+ T cells from blood. The receptors derive from a man aged 25 to 45 with type 1 diabetes.

This rearrangement joins TRBV28 to TRBJ1-2; no clear D gene. The ends were cut back, 6 bases at V and 0 bases at J, with 5 bases in the middle. Germline CDR1 and CDR2: MDHEN and SYDVKM. CDR3 length: 12 residues. CDR3 amino acids: CASRPPNYGYTF. The CDR3 DNA is TGTGCCAGCAGACCGCCTAACTATGGCTACACCTTC.

In its sample, this clone was seen a few times. The chain has TRBV11-2 and TRBJ2-5; 11 bases fit TRBD2. CDR1 SGHAT and CDR2 FQNNGV come from the germline V gene. Losses at the gene ends were 5 bases for V and 0 bases for J; bases not matched to a gene: 2. The CDR3 extends over 15 amino acids. The CDR3 DNA follows: TGTGCCAGCAGCCGGACTAGCGGGTACCAAGAGACCCAGTACTTC. Translation gives CASSRTSGYQETQYF. Based on the CDR3 plus reference TRBV11-2 and TRBJ2-5, the full variable domain is EAGVAQSPRYKIIEKRQSVAFWCNPISGHATLYWYQQILGQGPKLLIQFQNNGVVDDSQLPKDRFSAERLKGVDSTLKIQPAKLEDSAVYLCASSRTSGYQETQYFGPGTRLLVL.

This chain uses TRBV6-5 with TRBJ1-4; a possible D gene is TRBD1 (5 bases). The ends were cut back, 5 bases at V and 9 bases at J, with 16 bases in the middle. This CDR3 region has 14 residues. From germline, CDR1 is MNHEY and CDR2 SVGAGI. The CDR3 loop reads CASSPGGTAKKLFF. The CDR3 DNA reads as TGTGCCAGCAGTCCCGGCGGGACCGCCAAAAAACTGTTTTTT.

This clone showed up just a few times. The rearrangement uses TRBV5-1 and TRBJ2-5; D ambiguous. Trimming stripped 1 base from V and 5 bases from J, with 6 bases between. Germline loops: CDR1 SGHRS, CDR2 YFSETQ. There are 12 residues in the CDR3. The CDR3 sequence: CASSLSAETQYF. As DNA, the CDR3 is TGCGCCAGCAGCTTGAGTGCTGAGACCCAGTACTTC. The full variable domain, in which reference TRBV5-1 and TRBJ2-5 provide the parts outside the CDR3, is KAGVTQTPRYLIKTRGQQVTLSCSPISGHRSVSWYQQTPGQGLQFLFEYFSETQRNKGNFPGRFSGRQFSNSRSEMNVSTLELGDSALYLCASSLSAETQYFGPGTRLLVL.

This clone was recorded at least ten times. V is TRBV4-1 and J is TRBJ1-5; D call uncertain. The length of the CDR3 is 16 residues. V was clipped by 4 bases and J by 2 bases, with 15 bases between them. Germline V gene sequence: CDR1 MGHRA, CDR2 YSYEKL. CDR3 sequence reads: CASSLVHTRGNQPQHF. CDR3 sequence (DNA): TGCGCCAGCAGCCTTGTACATACTAGGGGCAATCAGCCCCAGCATTTT.

CDR3 residues: CASSPEVARLGYTF. The CDR3 DNA reads TGTGCCAGCTCACCCGAGGTAGCGAGATTAGGCTACACCTTC. The rearrangement links TRBV18 to TRBJ1-2; no definite D call. Germline V CDR1 and CDR2: KGHSH, LQKENI. With 3 bases removed from V and 8 bases from J, the gap between germline ends came to 16 bases. The CDR3 extends over 14 amino acids.

The chain carries TRBV29-1 and TRBJ1-6, with no clear D. The length of the CDR3 is 12 residues. Trimming pared 5 bases from V and 16 bases from J, leaving 18 bases between. The V gene's germline CDR1 is SQVTM and CDR2 ANQGSEA. The CDR3 DNA sequence: TGCAGCGTTCGGGATACCGACGGGCCGCTCCACTTT. This translates into CSVRDTDGPLHF.

The chain has TRBV15 and TRBJ2-5; the D gene could be TRBD1 or TRBD2 (5 bases each). Per germline, CDR1 LNHNV and CDR2 YYDKDF (reference sequence). V was clipped by 0 bases and J by 7 bases, with 9 bases between them. The CDR3 totals 13 residues. The CDR3 spells CATSREGVGTQYF. CDR3 sequence (DNA): TGTGCCACCAGCAGAGAGGGGGTAGGGACCCAGTACTTC.

The chain links TRBV5-1 to TRBJ2-7; D is possibly TRBD2 (5 bases). The CDR3 has 12 amino acids. Germline CDR1 reads SGHRS; CDR2 reads YFSETQ. Trimming removed 1 base from V and 5 bases from J, with 7 bases in between. CDR3 bases: TGCGCCAGCAGCTTGACCGGGGACGAGCAGTACTTC. This sequence encodes CASSLTGDEQYF. Full variable domain (outside the CDR3, taken from reference TRBV5-1 and TRBJ2-7): KAGVTQTPRYLIKTRGQQVTLSCSPISGHRSVSWYQQTPGQGLQFLFEYFSETQRNKGNFPGRFSGRQFSNSRSEMNVSTLELGDSALYLCASSLTGDEQYFGPGTRLTVT.

This clone came up many times. This chain joins TRBV2 and TRBJ2-1; D remains unclear. Trimming took off 3 bases at V and 0 bases at J, with 9 bases between the two ends. Looked up from germline, CDR1 is SNHLY and CDR2 is FYNNEI. The CDR3 length is 15 residues. The CDR3 bases are TGTGCCAGCAGTGATCAGCTGAGCTCCTACAATGAGCAGTTCTTC. Translating it yields CASSDQLSSYNEQFF. The full variable domain, its missing parts supplied by reference TRBV2 and TRBJ2-1, is EPEVTQTPSHQVTQMGQEVILRCVPISNHLYFYWYRQILGQKVEFLVSFYNNEISEKSEIFDDQFSVERPDGSNFTLKIRSTKLEDSAMYFCASSDQLSSYNEQFFGPGTRLTVL.

The V and J genes are TRBV27 and TRBJ1-6; no definite D call. The CDR3 length is 19 residues. Germline assignment: CDR1 MNHEY and CDR2 SMNVEV (reference sequence). V lost 3 bases and J lost 10, with 28 bases in between. The CDR3 region has the DNA TGTGCCAGCAGTTTGTCCCAGCTCGGTTTGATCGTAAAGGGCTCACCCCTCCACTTT. As protein: CASSLSQLGLIVKGSPLHF.

V usage is TRBV28 and J usage is TRBJ1-2; D gene ambiguous. The germline gives CDR1 MDHEN, CDR2 SYDVKM. This CDR3 spans 12 amino acids. V lost 2 bases and J 6 bases, leaving 7 bases between the germline ends. The CDR3 region is CASSLDPNGYTF. The CDR3, as DNA: TGTGCCAGCAGTTTAGATCCCAATGGCTACACCTTC.

This chain links TRBV28 with TRBJ2-7; 7 positions agree with TRBD1. The CDR3 covers 13 residues. Trimming at V came to 6 bases and at J to 6 bases, leaving 8 bases not matched to a gene. The germline V gene has CDR1 MDHEN and CDR2 SYDVKM. As DNA, the CDR3 is TGTGCCAGCAGCTCAGGGGGTCTGGGCGAGCAGTACTTC. Amino acid sequence: CASSSGGLGEQYF.

The V and J genes are TRBV27 and TRBJ2-7; no clear D gene. CDR3 size: 15 residues. Trimming removed 2 bases at V and 1 base at J, with 12 bases between. The V gene's germline CDR1 is MNHEY and CDR2 SMNVEV (reference sequence). The CDR3 protein is CASSLMPRTSYEQYF. The CDR3 DNA follows: TGTGCCAGCAGTTTAATGCCCCGGACGTCCTACGAGCAGTACTTC.

This clone was seen only a few times. This sequence joins TRBV4-3 and TRBJ2-3; possible D gene TRBD2, 5 bases. The V end lost 1 base, the J end lost 0 bases, and 14 bases lay between the germline ends. Looked up from germline, CDR1 is LGHNA and CDR2 is YSLEER. This CDR3 spans 17 amino acids. In nucleotides, the CDR3 is TGCGCCAGCAGCCAAGGCATTCTAGCAACTAGCACAGATACGCAGTATTTT. Its protein is CASSQGILATSTDTQYF.

This chain connects TRBV7-6 to TRBJ2-1; D perhaps matches TRBD1 (6 bases). CDR1 SGHVS and CDR2 FNYEAQ come from the germline V gene. The CDR3 has 16 amino acids. V was clipped by 0 bases and J by 3 bases, with 12 bases between them. The CDR3 DNA reads TGTGCCAGCAGCTTAGCGGACAGAGCAAACTACAATGAGCAGTTCTTC. Its translation: CASSLADRANYNEQFF. Complete variable domain (other parts from reference TRBV7-6 and TRBJ2-1): GAGVSQSPRYKVTKRGQDVALRCDPISGHVSLYWYRQALGQGPEFLTYFNYEAQQDKSGLPNDRFSAERPEGSISTLTIQRTEQRDSAMYRCASSLADRANYNEQFFGPGTRLTVL.

Only a few counts were recorded for this clone. The chain carries TRBV7-2 and TRBJ2-3; 10 bases fit TRBD1. J lost 5 bases, V lost 7 bases, and 3 bases had no gene match. This CDR3 has 13 residues. From germline, CDR1 is SGHTA and CDR2 FQGNSA. CDR3 in amino acids: CASTWTGGDTQYF. For the CDR3, the DNA is TGTGCCAGCACCTGGACAGGGGGAGATACGCAGTATTTT.

This clone turned up a few times. The chain combines TRBV5-4 with TRBJ1-1; maybe TRBD1 (5 bases). V was cut by 4 bases and J by 8 bases, with 9 bases left in between. Germline CDR1 SGHNT, CDR2 YYREEE (reference sequence). The CDR3 totals 11 residues. This CDR3 reads CASSRDGEAFF. In DNA, the CDR3 is TGTGCCAGCAGCCGGGACGGAGAAGCTTTCTTT.

This clone was observed a handful of times. V usage is TRBV5-1 and J usage is TRBJ1-1, with 10 bases aligning to TRBD1. This CDR3 has 15 amino acids. CDR1 is SGHRS, CDR2 YFSETQ, per germline. V gave up 2 bases and J gave up 4 bases; unmatched junction bases: 5. Written as DNA, the CDR3 is TGCGCCAGCAGCTTCGCAGACAGGGGGCCCACTGAAGCTTTCTTT. Translation: CASSFADRGPTEAFF.

This clone has a handful of counts. V and J are TRBV14 and TRBJ2-1, with a possible D match to TRBD2 (6 bases). The germline CDR1 and CDR2 sequences are SGHDN and FVKESK. Trimming took off 4 bases at V and 9 bases at J, with 16 bases between the two ends. The CDR3 consists of 14 residues. The CDR3 region is CASSLVSRGTEQFF. The CDR3 DNA reads TGTGCCAGCAGCCTCGTATCGCGGGGAACTGAGCAGTTCTTC.